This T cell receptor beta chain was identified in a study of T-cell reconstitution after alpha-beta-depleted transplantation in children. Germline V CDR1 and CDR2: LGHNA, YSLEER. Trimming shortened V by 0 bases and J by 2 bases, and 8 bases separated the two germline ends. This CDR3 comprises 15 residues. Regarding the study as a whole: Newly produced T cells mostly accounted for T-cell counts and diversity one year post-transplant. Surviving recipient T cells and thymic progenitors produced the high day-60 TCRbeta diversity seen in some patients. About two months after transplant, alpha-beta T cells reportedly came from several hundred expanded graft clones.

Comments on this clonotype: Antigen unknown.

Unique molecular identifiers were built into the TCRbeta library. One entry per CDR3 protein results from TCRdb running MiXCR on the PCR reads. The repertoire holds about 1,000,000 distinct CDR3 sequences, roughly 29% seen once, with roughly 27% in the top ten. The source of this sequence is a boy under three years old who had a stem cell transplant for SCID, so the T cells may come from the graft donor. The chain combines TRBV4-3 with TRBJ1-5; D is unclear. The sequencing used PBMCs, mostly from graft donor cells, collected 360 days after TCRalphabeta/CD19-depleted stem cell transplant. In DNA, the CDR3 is TGCGCCAGCAGCCAAGATATGAGAGGCAATCAGCCCCAGCATTTT. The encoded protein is CASSQDMRGNQPQHF.